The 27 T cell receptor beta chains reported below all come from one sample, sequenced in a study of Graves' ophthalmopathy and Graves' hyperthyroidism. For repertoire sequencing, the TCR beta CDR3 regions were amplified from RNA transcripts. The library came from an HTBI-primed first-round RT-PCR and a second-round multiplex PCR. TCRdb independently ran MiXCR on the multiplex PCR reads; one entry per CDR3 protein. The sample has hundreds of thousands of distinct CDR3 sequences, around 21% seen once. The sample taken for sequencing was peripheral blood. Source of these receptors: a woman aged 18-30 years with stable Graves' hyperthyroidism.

The CDR3 DNA reads TGTGCCAGCAGGGCCGGCCGCAAGGCCCAGTACTTC. Translation: CASRAGRKAQYF. The V call is TRBV6-2 or TRBV6-3, the J call TRBJ2-5; no definite D call. The CDR3 covers 12 residues. The germline V gene has CDR1 MNHEY and CDR2 SVGEGT. V was cut by 6 bases and J by 9 bases, with 14 bases left in between.

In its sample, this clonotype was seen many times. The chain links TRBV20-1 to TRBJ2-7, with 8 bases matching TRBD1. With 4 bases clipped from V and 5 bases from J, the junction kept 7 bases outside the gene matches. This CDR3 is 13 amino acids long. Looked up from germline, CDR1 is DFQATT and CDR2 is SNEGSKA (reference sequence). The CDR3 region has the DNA TGCAGTGCTAAGACAGGGGTAAATAACGAGCAGTACTTC. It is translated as CSAKTGVNNEQYF.

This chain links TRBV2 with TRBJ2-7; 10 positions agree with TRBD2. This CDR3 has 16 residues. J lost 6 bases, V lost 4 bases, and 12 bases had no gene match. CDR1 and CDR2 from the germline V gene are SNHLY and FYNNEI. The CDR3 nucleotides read TGTGCCAGCAGTGGAGGAGCTAGCGGGAGCCCGCGCGAGCAGTACTTC. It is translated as CASSGGASGSPREQYF.

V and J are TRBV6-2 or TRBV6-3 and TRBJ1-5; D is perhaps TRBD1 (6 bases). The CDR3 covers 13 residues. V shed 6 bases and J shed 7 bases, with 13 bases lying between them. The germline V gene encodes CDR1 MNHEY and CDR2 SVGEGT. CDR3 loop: CASRHRVRQPQHF. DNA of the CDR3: TGTGCCAGCAGGCACAGGGTTAGGCAGCCCCAGCATTTT.

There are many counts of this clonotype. CDR3 DNA: TGCAGCGCGTCAGCGAACACTGAAGCTTTCTTT. Amino acid sequence: CSASANTEAFF. The chain links TRBV29-1 to TRBJ1-1, with D unresolved. CDR3 length equals 11 residues. From germline, CDR1 is SQVTM and CDR2 ANQGSEA. V lost 7 bases and J lost 1, with 7 bases in between.

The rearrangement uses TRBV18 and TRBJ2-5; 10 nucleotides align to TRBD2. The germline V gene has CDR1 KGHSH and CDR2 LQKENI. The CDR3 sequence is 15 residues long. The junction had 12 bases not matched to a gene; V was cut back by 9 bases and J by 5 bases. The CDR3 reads CASSPSGSAAETQYF. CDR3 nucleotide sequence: TGTGCCAGTTCCCCTAGCGGGAGCGCAGCGGAGACCCAGTACTTC. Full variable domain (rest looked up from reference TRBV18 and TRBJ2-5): NAGVMQNPRHLVRRRGQEARLRCSPMKGHSHVYWYRQLPEEGLKFMVYLQKENIIDESGMPKERFSAEFPKEGPSILRIQQVVRGDSAAYFCASSPSGSAAETQYFGPGTRLLVL.

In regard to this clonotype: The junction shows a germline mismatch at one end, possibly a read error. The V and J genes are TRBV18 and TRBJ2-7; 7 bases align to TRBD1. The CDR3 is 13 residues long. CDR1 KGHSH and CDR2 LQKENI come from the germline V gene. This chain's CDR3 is CAGSQGREYEQYF. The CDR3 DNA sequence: TGTGCCGGCTCACAGGGGCGCGAGTACGAGCAGTACTTC.

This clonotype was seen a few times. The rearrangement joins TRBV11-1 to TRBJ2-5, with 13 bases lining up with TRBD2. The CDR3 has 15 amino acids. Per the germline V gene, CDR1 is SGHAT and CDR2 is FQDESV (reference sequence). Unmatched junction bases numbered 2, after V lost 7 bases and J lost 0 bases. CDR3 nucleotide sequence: TGTGCCAGCACGGGACTAGCGGGAAACCAAGAGACCCAGTACTTC. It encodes CASTGLAGNQETQYF.

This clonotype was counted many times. The CDR3 bases are TGTGCCAGTTTAGCGGGAGCTTACACCGGGGAGCTGTTTTTT. Translated, it gives CASLAGAYTGELFF. This chain uses TRBV2 with TRBJ2-2; 9 bases match TRBD2. The CDR3 contains 14 residues. Per the germline V gene, CDR1 is SNHLY and CDR2 is FYNNEI. J lost 3 bases, V lost 9 bases, and 5 bases had no gene match.

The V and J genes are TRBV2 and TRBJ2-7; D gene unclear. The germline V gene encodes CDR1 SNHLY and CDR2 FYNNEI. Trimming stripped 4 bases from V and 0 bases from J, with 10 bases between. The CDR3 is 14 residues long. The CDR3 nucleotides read TGTGCCAGCAGTGTAGGTTTCAGCTCCTACGAGCAGTACTTC. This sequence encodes CASSVGFSSYEQYF.

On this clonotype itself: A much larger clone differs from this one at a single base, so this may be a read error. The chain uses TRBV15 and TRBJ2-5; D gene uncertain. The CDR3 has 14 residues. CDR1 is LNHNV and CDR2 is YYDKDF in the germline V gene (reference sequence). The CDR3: CATSSGQNQEIQYF. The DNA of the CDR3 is TGTGCCACCAGTTCCGGCCAGAACCAAGAGATCCAGTACTTC.

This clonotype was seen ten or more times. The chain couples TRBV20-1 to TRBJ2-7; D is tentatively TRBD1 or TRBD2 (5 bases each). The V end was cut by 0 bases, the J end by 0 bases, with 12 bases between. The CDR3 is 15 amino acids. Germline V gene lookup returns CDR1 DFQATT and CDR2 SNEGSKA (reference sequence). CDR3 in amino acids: CSARDRDRSSYEQYF. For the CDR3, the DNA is TGCAGTGCTAGAGATAGGGACCGAAGCTCCTACGAGCAGTACTTC.

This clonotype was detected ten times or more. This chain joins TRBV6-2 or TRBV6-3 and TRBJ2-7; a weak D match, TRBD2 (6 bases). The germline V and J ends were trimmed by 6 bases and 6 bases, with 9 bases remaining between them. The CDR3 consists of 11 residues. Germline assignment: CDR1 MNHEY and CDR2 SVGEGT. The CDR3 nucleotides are TGTGCCAGCAGCCGGGGGTTCGAGCAGTACTTC. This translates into CASSRGFEQYF.

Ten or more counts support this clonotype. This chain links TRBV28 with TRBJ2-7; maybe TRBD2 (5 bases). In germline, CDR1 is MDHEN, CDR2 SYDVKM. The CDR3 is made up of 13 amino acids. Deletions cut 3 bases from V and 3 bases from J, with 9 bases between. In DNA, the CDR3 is TGTGCCAGCAGTTTCACTCGGGGCTACGAGCAGTACTTC. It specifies CASSFTRGYEQYF. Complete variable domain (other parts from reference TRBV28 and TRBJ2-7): DVKVTQSSRYLVKRTGEKVFLECVQDMDHENMFWYRQDPGLGLRLIYFSYDVKMKEKGDIPEGYSVSREKKERFSLILESASTNQTSMYLCASSFTRGYEQYFGPGTRLTVT.

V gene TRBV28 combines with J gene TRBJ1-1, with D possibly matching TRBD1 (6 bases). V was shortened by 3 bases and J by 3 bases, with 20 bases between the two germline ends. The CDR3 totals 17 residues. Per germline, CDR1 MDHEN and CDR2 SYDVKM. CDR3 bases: TGTGCCAGCAGTTTCCCCCTCCTTGTCGACAGGCACACTGAAGCTTTCTTT. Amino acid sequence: CASSFPLLVDRHTEAFF.

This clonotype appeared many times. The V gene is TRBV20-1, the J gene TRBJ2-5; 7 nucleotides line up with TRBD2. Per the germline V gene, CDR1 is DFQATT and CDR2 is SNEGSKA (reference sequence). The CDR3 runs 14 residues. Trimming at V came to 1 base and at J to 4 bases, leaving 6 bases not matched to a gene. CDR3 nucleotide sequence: TGCAGTGCTAGAGTAGGGCGGGAGACAGAGACCCAGTACTTC. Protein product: CSARVGRETETQYF.

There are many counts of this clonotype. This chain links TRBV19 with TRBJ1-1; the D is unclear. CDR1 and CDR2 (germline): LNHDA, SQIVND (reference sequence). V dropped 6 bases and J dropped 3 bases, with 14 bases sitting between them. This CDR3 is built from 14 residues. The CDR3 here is CASSNPREDTEAFF. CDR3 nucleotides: TGTGCCAGTAGCAACCCTCGGGAGGACACTGAAGCTTTCTTT.

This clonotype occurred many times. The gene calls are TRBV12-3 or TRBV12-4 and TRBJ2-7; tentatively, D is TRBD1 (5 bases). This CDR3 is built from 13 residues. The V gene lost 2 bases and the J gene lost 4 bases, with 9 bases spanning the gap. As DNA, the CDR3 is TGTGCCAGCAGTTTACGACAGAAATACGAGCAGTACTTC. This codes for CASSLRQKYEQYF.

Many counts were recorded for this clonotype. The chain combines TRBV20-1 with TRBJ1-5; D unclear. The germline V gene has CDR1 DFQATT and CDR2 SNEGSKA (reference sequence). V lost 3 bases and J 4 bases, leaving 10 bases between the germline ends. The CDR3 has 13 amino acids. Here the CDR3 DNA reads TGCAGTGCTAGTAGGTCTGATAATCAGCCCCAGCATTTT. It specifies CSASRSDNQPQHF.

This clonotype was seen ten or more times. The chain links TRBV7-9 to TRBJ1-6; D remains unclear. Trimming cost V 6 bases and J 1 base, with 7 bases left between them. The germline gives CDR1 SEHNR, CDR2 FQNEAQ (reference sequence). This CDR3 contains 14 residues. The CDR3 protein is CASREGSYNSPLHF. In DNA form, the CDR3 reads TGTGCCAGCAGAGAGGGATCCTATAATTCACCCCTCCACTTT.

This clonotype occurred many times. CDR3 DNA sequence: TGTGCCAGCAGTTGTCAGCGGTACTCCTACGAGCAGTACTTC. This gives the protein CASSCQRYSYEQYF. The V and J genes are TRBV6-2 or TRBV6-3 and TRBJ2-7, with D maybe TRBD2 (5 bases). Looked up from germline, CDR1 is MNHEY and CDR2 is SVGEGT. The CDR3 extends over 14 amino acids. The V end lost 4 bases, the J end lost 0 bases, and 10 bases lay between the germline ends.

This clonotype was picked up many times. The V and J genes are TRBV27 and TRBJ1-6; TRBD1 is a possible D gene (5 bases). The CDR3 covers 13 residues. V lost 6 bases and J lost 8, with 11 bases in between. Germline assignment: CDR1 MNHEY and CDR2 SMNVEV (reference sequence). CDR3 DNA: TGTGCCAGCAGCCTTGGGGGGGATTCACCCCTCCACTTT. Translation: CASSLGGDSPLHF.

Here the CDR3 reads CASSPTPAGAVRETQYF. CDR3 nucleotide sequence: TGTGCCAGCAGTCCGACCCCAGCGGGAGCGGTCCGTGAGACCCAGTACTTC. This sequence joins TRBV27 and TRBJ2-5; the match to TRBD2 covers 8 bases. The V segment lost 5 bases and the J segment 5 bases; nucleotides outside the gene matches: 16. The CDR3 contains 17 residues. The germline CDR1 and CDR2 sequences are MNHEY and SMNVEV (reference sequence).

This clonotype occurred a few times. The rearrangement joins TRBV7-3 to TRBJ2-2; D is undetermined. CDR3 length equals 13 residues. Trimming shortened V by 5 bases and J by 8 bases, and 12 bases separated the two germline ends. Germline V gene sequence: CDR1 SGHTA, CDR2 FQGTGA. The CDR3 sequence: CASSPGLMGELFF. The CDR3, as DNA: TGTGCCAGCAGCCCCGGGCTAATGGGGGAGCTGTTTTTT.

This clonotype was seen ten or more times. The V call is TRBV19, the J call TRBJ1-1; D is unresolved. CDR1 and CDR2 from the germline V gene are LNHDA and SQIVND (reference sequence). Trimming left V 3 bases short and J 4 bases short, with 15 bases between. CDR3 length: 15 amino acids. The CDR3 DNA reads TGTGCCAGTAGTATGATGGCCGGGCTGGTCACTGAAGCTTTCTTT. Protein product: CASSMMAGLVTEAFF.

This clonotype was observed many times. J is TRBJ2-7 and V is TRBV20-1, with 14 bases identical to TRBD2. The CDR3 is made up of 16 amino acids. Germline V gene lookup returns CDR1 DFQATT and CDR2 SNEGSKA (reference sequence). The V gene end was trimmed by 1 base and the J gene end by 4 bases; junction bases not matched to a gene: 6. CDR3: CSARALRTSGRYEQYF. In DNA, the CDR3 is TGCAGTGCTAGAGCCCTCAGGACTAGCGGGAGGTACGAGCAGTACTTC.

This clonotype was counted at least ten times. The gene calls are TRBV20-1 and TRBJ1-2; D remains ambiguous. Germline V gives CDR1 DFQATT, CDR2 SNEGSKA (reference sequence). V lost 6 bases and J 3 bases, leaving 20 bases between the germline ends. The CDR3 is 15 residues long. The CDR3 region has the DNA TGCAGTGCGAGCCACATGCGGTCCCTCCACTATGGCTACACCTTC. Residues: CSASHMRSLHYGYTF.